This T cell receptor (beta chain) was retrieved from a study of beta chain features in type 1 diabetes. Sequencing targeted expressed TCRB transcripts, as all isolated RNA had been reverse transcribed. TCRdb keeps only in-frame clones here, not all; method: immunoSEQ multiplex PCR. Among about 740,000 clones listed, roughly 13% were seen once. As to this clone: Its antigen is unknown.

Notes on the study in general: Shorter TCRB CDR3s, moderately but significantly so, were found in Type 1 diabetes patients in all four CD4+ subsets.

Sequenced material: naive CD4+ T cells from blood. This TCR came from a man aged 18 to 35 with type 1 diabetes.

CDR3 in amino acids: CASSLEPTTNSPLHF. CDR3 nucleotides: TGCGCCAGCAGCCTCGAACCAACTACTAATTCACCCCTCCACTTT. The chain recombines TRBV4-1 with TRBJ1-6; D uncertain. V lost 4 bases to trimming and J lost 6 bases, with 13 bases between them. This CDR3 comprises 15 residues. Per the germline V gene, CDR1 is MGHRA and CDR2 is YSYEKL.